These 5 T cell receptor beta chains share one sample of origin, sequenced in a study of beta chain features in type 1 diabetes. Study-wide findings and caveats: In every one of the four CD4+ subsets, TCRB CDR3s were moderately but significantly shorter in Type 1 diabetes patients.

The study reverse transcribed the entire isolated RNA, so it sequenced expressed TCRB transcripts. Method: immunoSEQ multiplex PCR; TCRdb's copy keeps in-frame clones and lacks some. The sample yields 300,000 to 350,000 clones, approximately 13% seen once. These receptors are not linked to any known antigen. Sequenced material: naive CD4+ T cells from blood. These receptors were obtained from a woman under 30 with type 1 diabetes.

Only a few counts were recorded for this clone. The rearrangement links TRBV30 to TRBJ2-7; tentative D call: TRBD2 (8 bases). This CDR3 is 14 amino acids long. V shed 6 bases and J shed 4 bases, with 19 bases lying between them. In germline, CDR1 is GTSNPN, CDR2 SVGIG (reference sequence). The CDR3 nucleotides are TGTGCCTGCCCTCGGGAGGGGGCGAAATACGAGCAGTACTTC. Its protein product is CACPREGAKYEQYF.

This clone was counted only a few times. The gene calls are TRBV28 and TRBJ2-1; 10 nucleotides line up with TRBD2. Germline CDR1 reads MDHEN; CDR2 reads SYDVKM. The V segment lost 6 bases and the J segment 6 bases; nucleotides outside the gene matches: 14. The CDR3 is made up of 17 amino acids. CDR3 bases: TGTGCCAGCAGCCCTTGGCTAGCGGGAGCTCTCGGCAATGAGCAGTTCTTC. This gives the protein CASSPWLAGALGNEQFF.

V and J are TRBV30 and TRBJ2-7; possibly TRBD2 for D (6 bases). The length of the CDR3 is 13 residues. Trimming took 2 bases from V and 5 from J, leaving 13 bases between them. The germline V gene encodes CDR1 GTSNPN and CDR2 SVGIG (reference sequence). Here the CDR3 DNA reads TGTGCCTGGAGTCGTACGGGAGTAAACGAGCAGTACGTC. This encodes CAWSRTGVNEQYV.

The chain uses TRBV9 and TRBJ2-1; 11 positions agree with TRBD2. The J segment lost 3 bases and the V segment lost 3 bases, leaving 5 bases of the junction unmatched. CDR1 is SGDLS and CDR2 is YYNGEE in the germline V gene. This CDR3 has 16 residues. CDR3 sequence (DNA): TGTGCCAGCAGCGCAAGACTAGCGGGATACTACAATGAGCAGTTCTTC. Encoded protein: CASSARLAGYYNEQFF.

The chain couples TRBV2 to TRBJ2-6; TRBD1 agrees at 8 bases. CDR1 and CDR2 (germline): SNHLY, FYNNEI. The CDR3 totals 16 residues. Germline trimming cut 7 bases from V and 1 base from J; bases unmatched to any gene: 6. The CDR3 nucleotides are TGTGCCAGCACTGGGGACAGGCCATCTGGGGCCAACGTCCTGACTTTC. It encodes CASTGDRPSGANVLTF.